Listed below are T cell receptor beta chains from one sample, sequenced in a study of cytomegalovirus exposure and HLA in healthy donors. TCRdb keeps only in-frame clones here, not all; method: immunoSEQ multiplex PCR. The sample carries 100,000 to 150,000 clones, over 60% recorded once. The sample taken for sequencing was PBMCs. These TCRs come from a man in his fifties or sixties in good health and CMV-seropositive. Each CDR3 is given with its conserved first and last residue. D genes are given only for firm matches. Clone sizes are given selectively: once, few, many, or a class where the clone is expanded.

d_call: -; clone_size: -; v_call: TRBV30; j_call: TRBJ2-2; cdr3_nt: TGTGCCTGGGGCCCCGTGGTCGGGGAGCTGTTTTTT; cdr3_aa: CAWGPVVGELFF
d_call: -; clone_size: few; v_call: TRBV19; j_call: TRBJ1-6; cdr3_nt: TGTGCCAGTAGTATAACAGGGAGCCGTAGGGATTCACCCCTCCACTTT; cdr3_aa: CASSITGSRRDSPLHF
d_call: -; clone_size: -; v_call: TRBV9; j_call: TRBJ1-4; cdr3_nt: TGTGCCAGCAGCGTAGAATCGCGAGGCCCTAATGAAAAACTGTTTTTT; cdr3_aa: CASSVESRGPNEKLFF
d_call: -; clone_size: -; v_call: TRBV6-5; j_call: TRBJ1-5; cdr3_nt: TGTGCCAGCAGCTCCTCAGCGGCGGGCAATCAGCCCCAGCATTTT; cdr3_aa: CASSSSAAGNQPQHF
d_call: -; clone_size: -; v_call: TRBV5-5; j_call: TRBJ1-3; cdr3_nt: TGTGCCAGCAGCTTGTCACAGTTCTCTGGAAACACCATATATTTT; cdr3_aa: CASSLSQFSGNTIYF
d_call: TRBD2; clone_size: -; v_call: TRBV15; j_call: TRBJ2-5; cdr3_nt: TGTGCCACCAGCAGAGGGCCAGCGGGGGATCAAGAGACCCAGTACTTC; cdr3_aa: CATSRGPAGDQETQYF
d_call: -; clone_size: -; v_call: TRBV6-5; j_call: TRBJ2-2; cdr3_nt: TGTGCCAGCAGTTACTCGATAGAACAGGGCGCCGGGGAGCTGTTTTTT; cdr3_aa: CASSYSIEQGAGELFF
d_call: -; clone_size: once; v_call: TRBV10-1; j_call: TRBJ2-1; cdr3_nt: TGCGCCAGCAGTGAAATTGCTGGGGAGAATGAGCAGTTCTTC; cdr3_aa: CASSEIAGENEQFF
d_call: -; clone_size: -; v_call: TRBV5-1; j_call: TRBJ2-1; cdr3_nt: TGCGCCAGCAGCTTGCAGGGAAGTGAGCAGTTCTTC; cdr3_aa: CASSLQGSEQFF
d_call: TRBD1; clone_size: -; v_call: TRBV30; j_call: TRBJ1-6; cdr3_nt: TGTGCCTGGAGTAGGACAGGGCTCTCGAGCTCCTATAATTCACCCCTCCACTTT; cdr3_aa: CAWSRTGLSSSYNSPLHF
d_call: -; clone_size: -; v_call: TRBV11-3; j_call: TRBJ1-1; cdr3_nt: TGTGCCAGCAGCTTGTCGGTCGGGGGAATGGACACTGAAGCTTTCTTT; cdr3_aa: CASSLSVGGMDTEAFF
d_call: TRBD2; clone_size: -; v_call: TRBV4-1; j_call: TRBJ2-5; cdr3_nt: TGCGCCAGCAGCCAAGATCACCCTAGCGGGGGGGATGGGAAGGCCCAGTACTTC; cdr3_aa: CASSQDHPSGGDGKAQYF
d_call: -; clone_size: -; v_call: TRBV10-1; j_call: TRBJ2-4; cdr3_nt: TGCGCCAGCAGTGAGTCCCATCAATTCAGGGGAAACATTCAGTACTTC; cdr3_aa: CASSESHQFRGNIQYF
d_call: -; clone_size: -; v_call: TRBV5-1; j_call: TRBJ1-5; cdr3_nt: TGCGCCAGCAGCTTGGGGGGGGAATCGAGCAATCAGCCCCAGCATTTT; cdr3_aa: CASSLGGESSNQPQHF
d_call: -; clone_size: once; v_call: TRBV28; j_call: TRBJ2-1; cdr3_nt: TGTGCCAGCAGTCCCCCGACAGGGAGGAATGAGCAGTTCTTC; cdr3_aa: CASSPPTGRNEQFF
d_call: TRBD1; clone_size: -; v_call: TRBV5-1; j_call: TRBJ2-7; cdr3_nt: TGCGCCAGCAGAGACCGGGACAGGAGCTCCTACGAGCAGTACTTC; cdr3_aa: CASRDRDRSSYEQYF
d_call: -; clone_size: -; v_call: TRBV11-2; j_call: TRBJ2-2; cdr3_nt: TGTGCCAGCAGCTTCACGAGTTCGGCCGGGGAGCTGTTTTTT; cdr3_aa: CASSFTSSAGELFF
d_call: -; clone_size: -; v_call: TRBV28; j_call: TRBJ1-4; cdr3_nt: TGTGCCAGCCACAGACGCAATGAAAAACTGTTTTTT; cdr3_aa: CASHRRNEKLFF
d_call: TRBD1; clone_size: -; v_call: TRBV4-2; j_call: TRBJ1-5; cdr3_nt: TGTGCCAGCAGCCAAGGAGGCACAGGGGGCTTTCAGCCCCAGCATTTT; cdr3_aa: CASSQGGTGGFQPQHF
d_call: TRBD1; clone_size: many; v_call: TRBV10-1; j_call: TRBJ2-3; cdr3_nt: TGCGCCAGCAACAGCCACGGGACAGAAAACACAGATACGCAGTATTTT; cdr3_aa: CASNSHGTENTDTQYF
d_call: TRBD2; clone_size: -; v_call: TRBV25-1; j_call: TRBJ2-1; cdr3_nt: TGTGCCAGCTCCTTGGAGGTTGGGGGGGGGAAAAAGTTCTTC; cdr3_aa: CASSLEVGGGKKFF
d_call: -; clone_size: -; v_call: TRBV9; j_call: TRBJ2-7; cdr3_nt: TGTGCCAGCAGCCTAAACAGGGCCGACGAGCAGTACTTC; cdr3_aa: CASSLNRADEQYF
d_call: -; clone_size: few; v_call: TRBV6-6; j_call: TRBJ2-2; cdr3_nt: TGTGCCAGCAGAGCCCCGGGTGCGGAGGCCACCGGGGAGCTGTTTTTT; cdr3_aa: CASRAPGAEATGELFF
d_call: TRBD1; clone_size: -; v_call: TRBV6-5; j_call: TRBJ1-1; cdr3_nt: TGTGCCAGCAGCTACGGACAGGGGGCGAGTGAAGCTTTCTTT; cdr3_aa: CASSYGQGASEAFF
d_call: -; clone_size: -; v_call: TRBV2; j_call: TRBJ1-2; cdr3_nt: TGTGCCAGCAGTGTGGGCAGATCTGATGGCTACACCTTC; cdr3_aa: CASSVGRSDGYTF
d_call: -; clone_size: -; v_call: TRBV25-1; j_call: TRBJ2-2; cdr3_nt: TGTGCCAGCAGTGGGTTTCTGGAAGGGGACACCGGGGAGCTGTTTTTT; cdr3_aa: CASSGFLEGDTGELFF
d_call: -; clone_size: once; v_call: TRBV30; j_call: TRBJ1-1; cdr3_nt: TGTGCCGGGACCATCTTTAGCCCTGAAGCTTTCTTT; cdr3_aa: CAGTIFSPEAFF
d_call: -; clone_size: few; v_call: TRBV21-1; j_call: TRBJ2-5; cdr3_nt: TGTGCCAGCAGTCCCGGGACAGGGGGCCGGGAGACCCAGTACTTC; cdr3_aa: CASSPGTGGRETQYF
d_call: -; clone_size: -; v_call: TRBV28; j_call: TRBJ1-5; cdr3_nt: TGTGCCAGCAGTTCCCTCCCCCGACAGCAAAATCAGCCCCAGCATTTT; cdr3_aa: CASSSLPRQQNQPQHF
d_call: -; clone_size: -; v_call: TRBV6-5; j_call: TRBJ1-1; cdr3_nt: TGTGCCAGCAGTCTAACCAGGCGCACTGAAGCTTTCTTT; cdr3_aa: CASSLTRRTEAFF
d_call: -; clone_size: -; v_call: TRBV29-1; j_call: TRBJ1-5; cdr3_nt: TGCAGCGTGGGGGGAGACCAGCCCCAGCATTTT; cdr3_aa: CSVGGDQPQHF
d_call: -; clone_size: few; v_call: TRBV5-1; j_call: TRBJ2-5; cdr3_nt: TGCGCCAGCAGTCGGGACTCAAGGCCAGAGGAGACCCAGTACTTC; cdr3_aa: CASSRDSRPEETQYF
d_call: TRBD1; clone_size: once; v_call: TRBV7-3; j_call: TRBJ2-7; cdr3_nt: TGTGCCAGCAGCTCGGGACAGGAGCAGTACTTC; cdr3_aa: CASSSGQEQYF
d_call: TRBD2; clone_size: -; v_call: TRBV7-6; j_call: TRBJ2-3; cdr3_nt: TGTGCCAGCAGCTTAGCGCTCGGCGGGGGGCGAGGGGATACGCAGTATTTT; cdr3_aa: CASSLALGGGRGDTQYF
d_call: TRBD2; clone_size: -; v_call: TRBV28; j_call: TRBJ2-3; cdr3_nt: TGTGCCAGCAATAATAGCGGGGGGAGCACAGATACGCAGTATTTT; cdr3_aa: CASNNSGGSTDTQYF
d_call: TRBD1; clone_size: -; v_call: TRBV5-1; j_call: TRBJ2-5; cdr3_nt: TGCGCCAGCAGCCTACAGGGGAATCAAGAGACCCAGTACTTC; cdr3_aa: CASSLQGNQETQYF